A single sample is the source of the 30 T cell receptor beta chains below, sequenced in a study of cytomegalovirus exposure and HLA in healthy donors. Both 60 Vbeta primers and 13 Jbeta primers went into the PCR. Profiling relied on immunoSEQ multiplex PCR, and the TCRdb table lists in-frame clones only, not all of them. The sample lists over 50,000 clones, more than 80% occurring once. Source material: PBMCs. The origin of the receptors is a young man in good health and CMV-seropositive.

The rearrangement links TRBV29-1 to TRBJ2-7, with 9 bases matching TRBD1. Germline loops: CDR1 SQVTM, CDR2 ANQGSEA. CDR3 size: 13 residues. The V gene end was trimmed by 3 bases and the J gene end by 3 bases; junction bases not matched to a gene: 3. This CDR3 reads CSVEPTGGYEQYF. CDR3 coding DNA: TGCAGCGTTGAGCCGACAGGGGGCTACGAGCAGTACTTC.

CDR3 sequence: CASSDQGSSYEQYF. CDR3 nucleotides: TGCGCCAGCAGTGACCAGGGAAGCTCCTACGAGCAGTACTTC. V usage is TRBV10-1 and J usage is TRBJ2-7; possibly TRBD1 for D (5 bases). The CDR3 loop spans 14 amino acids. Germline V gives CDR1 WNHNN, CDR2 SYGVQD (reference sequence). V was clipped by 3 bases and J by 0 bases, with 9 bases between them.

The chain joins TRBV6-4 to TRBJ2-1; 7 bases fit TRBD1. Per the germline V gene, CDR1 is MRHNA and CDR2 is SNTAGT. The CDR3 is 15 amino acids. J lost 6 bases, V lost 5 bases, and 10 bases had no gene match. CDR3 loop: CASSLRDRESNEQFF. CDR3 sequence (DNA): TGTGCCAGCAGTCTCCGGGACAGAGAAAGCAATGAGCAGTTCTTC.

The chain links TRBV15 to TRBJ1-2; D unresolved. The germline V gene encodes CDR1 LNHNV and CDR2 YYDKDF (reference sequence). The CDR3 spans 14 residues. Deletions cut 0 bases from V and 7 bases from J, with 12 bases between. The CDR3 nucleotides are TGTGCCACCAGCAGAGATCGCACTGAGCCTGGCTACACCTTC. Protein product: CATSRDRTEPGYTF.

The rearrangement uses TRBV11-2 and TRBJ2-5; 7 nucleotides agree with TRBD1. The DNA end lines up better with TRBJ2-7; the J call may be wrong. Germline V gives CDR1 SGHAT, CDR2 FQNNGV. The CDR3 contains 11 residues. The CDR3 here is CATGQAYEQYF. The CDR3 bases are TGTGCCACCGGACAGGCCTACGAGCAGTACTTC.

V is TRBV28 and J is TRBJ1-5, with D tentatively TRBD1 (6 bases). This CDR3 is 15 amino acids long. Germline CDR1 and CDR2: MDHEN and SYDVKM. The V gene lost 5 bases and the J gene lost 2 bases, with 13 bases spanning the gap. This CDR3 reads CASSQGGVGNQPQHF. DNA of the CDR3: TGTGCCAGCAGTCAAGGGGGGGTAGGCAATCAGCCCCAGCATTTT.

This clone was recorded once. The chain carries TRBV4-3 and TRBJ2-1, with 7 bases aligning to TRBD2. This CDR3 spans 14 amino acids. Losses at the gene ends were 4 bases for V and 8 bases for J; bases not matched to a gene: 8. Germline lookup yields CDR1 LGHNA and CDR2 YSLEER. The CDR3 nucleotides read TGCGCCAGCAGCCCACGAGCGGGGTACGATGAGCAGTTCTTC. Translated, it gives CASSPRAGYDEQFF.

This clone was seen a single time. The rearrangement uses TRBV7-9 and TRBJ2-1, with a weak D call TRBD2 (5 bases). The V and J ends lost 2 bases and 8 bases respectively, with 22 bases between them. Germline loops: CDR1 SEHNR, CDR2 FQNEAQ (reference sequence). The CDR3 runs 17 residues. The CDR3 DNA sequence: TGTGCCAGCAGCTTAAGAAATGACCGGAGAGGGTACGATGAGCAGTTCTTC. Its translation: CASSLRNDRRGYDEQFF.

The chain couples TRBV7-2 to TRBJ2-7; no clear D gene. Germline assignment: CDR1 SGHTA and CDR2 FQGNSA. This CDR3 is built from 12 residues. V dropped 5 bases and J dropped 0 bases, with 5 bases sitting between them. Here the CDR3 reads CASSPNSYEQYF. The CDR3 DNA is TGTGCCAGCAGCCCTAACTCCTACGAGCAGTACTTC. Full variable domain (remainder filled in from reference TRBV7-2 and TRBJ2-7): GAGVSQSPSNKVTEKGKDVELRCDPISGHTALYWYRQSLGQGLEFLIYFQGNSAPDKSGLPSDRFSAERTGGSVSTLTIQRTQQEDSAVYLCASSPNSYEQYFGPGTRLTVT.

The chain employs TRBV5-8 and TRBJ2-3, with D maybe TRBD2 (5 bases). The ends were cut back, 0 bases at V and 3 bases at J, with 14 bases in the middle. The CDR3 length is 16 residues. Germline V gene sequence: CDR1 SGHTS, CDR2 YDEGEE. The CDR3 is CASSLASWEWTDTQYF. CDR3 sequence (DNA): TGTGCCAGCAGCTTGGCGTCGTGGGAGTGGACAGATACGCAGTATTTT.

The chain recombines TRBV25-1 with TRBJ1-1, with 7 bases matching TRBD1. After removal of 6 bases from V and 1 base from J, the junction contained 5 bases not matched to a gene. CDR1 and CDR2 (germline): MGHDK, SYGVNS. This CDR3 contains 14 residues. CDR3 sequence: CASSAGTANTEAFF. For the CDR3, the DNA is TGTGCCAGCAGCGCCGGGACAGCGAACACTGAAGCTTTCTTT.

The CDR3 DNA sequence: TGCAGCGTTGAAGGGCGGGAGGGCAGCTACGAGCAGTACTTC. Translation: CSVEGREGSYEQYF. The chain combines TRBV29-1 with TRBJ2-7, with 9 positions matching TRBD2. Trimming cost V 1 base and J 3 bases; bases outside gene matches: 4. The length of the CDR3 is 14 residues. Looked up from germline, CDR1 is SQVTM and CDR2 is ANQGSEA.

The V and J genes are TRBV28 and TRBJ1-2; 11 bases fit TRBD1. J was trimmed by 4 bases and V by 2 bases; bases with no gene match: 9. The germline V gene has CDR1 MDHEN and CDR2 SYDVKM. The CDR3 is made up of 17 amino acids. Here the CDR3 reads CASSLGPGTGGGYGYTF. CDR3 coding DNA: TGTGCCAGCAGTTTAGGACCCGGGACAGGGGGAGGCTATGGCTACACCTTC.

The chain combines TRBV28 with TRBJ2-4, with a weak D call TRBD1 (6 bases). The CDR3 is 14 amino acids. V was trimmed by 8 bases and J by 6 bases, leaving 17 bases between them. Germline V gene data show CDR1 as MDHEN and CDR2 as SYDVKM. The CDR3 spells CASEGSPRGNIQYF. The DNA of the CDR3 is TGTGCCAGCGAGGGATCGCCCAGGGGAAACATTCAGTACTTC.

This rearrangement joins TRBV9 to TRBJ2-5; 9 bases fit TRBD2. Germline CDR1 SGDLS, CDR2 YYNGEE. Trimming cost V 2 bases and J 0 bases; bases outside gene matches: 2. The CDR3 spans 15 residues. The DNA for the CDR3 is TGTGCCAGCAGCGTTAGCGGGGGCTACCAAGAGACCCAGTACTTC. Amino acid sequence: CASSVSGGYQETQYF.

This chain links TRBV9 with TRBJ2-5, with D possibly matching TRBD1 (5 bases). Between the trimmed V and J ends, which lost 0 bases and 4 bases, there was a span of 10 bases. This CDR3 has 14 amino acids. Germline lookup yields CDR1 SGDLS and CDR2 YYNGEE. CDR3 sequence (DNA): TGTGCCAGCAGCGTAGGGGGCATCGGAGAGACCCAGTACTTC. This translates into CASSVGGIGETQYF.

The chain employs TRBV5-1 and TRBJ2-2; perhaps TRBD1 as D (5 bases). CDR1 is SGHRS and CDR2 is YFSETQ in the germline V gene. The length of the CDR3 is 15 residues. V was trimmed by 0 bases and J by 2 bases, leaving 8 bases between them. CDR3 nucleotide sequence: TGCGCCAGCAGCTTGGTGCAGGGAAACACCGGGGAGCTGTTTTTT. Its protein product is CASSLVQGNTGELFF. Full variable domain (outside the CDR3, taken from reference TRBV5-1 and TRBJ2-2): KAGVTQTPRYLIKTRGQQVTLSCSPISGHRSVSWYQQTPGQGLQFLFEYFSETQRNKGNFPGRFSGRQFSNSRSEMNVSTLELGDSALYLCASSLVQGNTGELFFGEGSRLTVL.

The V and J genes are TRBV5-1 and TRBJ1-5; D is uncertain. Between the trimmed V and J ends, which lost 4 bases and 2 bases, there was a span of 7 bases. Germline V gene data show CDR1 as SGHRS and CDR2 as YFSETQ. CDR3 length: 13 residues. The CDR3 sequence is CASSTEGNQPQHF. Written as DNA, the CDR3 is TGCGCCAGCAGCACGGAGGGCAATCAGCCCCAGCATTTT.

This chain joins TRBV18 and TRBJ1-4; D possibly corresponds to TRBD1 (6 bases). The CDR3 is 16 amino acids. Germline values: CDR1 KGHSH, CDR2 LQKENI. V lost 4 bases and J 0 bases, leaving 12 bases between the germline ends. CDR3 DNA sequence: TGTGCCAGCTCACTAACAGGGAGGGCAACTAATGAAAAACTGTTTTTT. Amino acid sequence: CASSLTGRATNEKLFF.

The chain combines TRBV30 with TRBJ2-7, with D maybe TRBD1 (6 bases). The germline CDR1 and CDR2 sequences are GTSNPN and SVGIG (reference sequence). Between the trimmed V and J ends, which lost 5 bases and 4 bases, there was a span of 21 bases. The CDR3 loop spans 15 amino acids. The CDR3 here is CAWGTGNQLTYEQYF. Here the CDR3 DNA reads TGTGCCTGGGGAACAGGGAACCAGTTAACGTACGAGCAGTACTTC.

The chain recombines TRBV7-9 with TRBJ2-3, with D possibly TRBD2 on 6 matching bases. This CDR3 contains 15 residues. The germline V gene has CDR1 SEHNR and CDR2 FQNEAQ (reference sequence). V lost 5 bases and J lost 6, with 18 bases in between. The chain's CDR3 is CASSPAGSTVDTQYF. CDR3 nucleotide sequence: TGTGCCAGCAGCCCAGCGGGCAGCACCGTGGATACGCAGTATTTT.

The rearrangement joins TRBV4-1 to TRBJ2-1; a weak D match, TRBD1 (6 bases). V dropped 1 base and J dropped 5 bases, with 12 bases sitting between them. This CDR3 is built from 15 residues. Germline V gene sequence: CDR1 MGHRA, CDR2 YSYEKL. CDR3 region: CASSQAGARNNEQFF. Written as DNA, the CDR3 is TGCGCCAGCAGCCAAGCAGGGGCGAGAAACAATGAGCAGTTCTTC.

The rearrangement links TRBV7-8 to TRBJ2-1; 7 bases match TRBD2. V lost 5 bases and J lost 5; bases outside the gene matches: 9. This CDR3 is 15 amino acids long. The germline V gene encodes CDR1 SGHVS and CDR2 FQNEAQ. CDR3 residues: CASSHISSGDNEQFF. The CDR3 DNA follows: TGTGCCAGCAGCCACATTTCTAGCGGAGACAATGAGCAGTTCTTC.

The chain combines TRBV4-1 with TRBJ2-7, with 9 bases lining up with TRBD2. The CDR3 consists of 17 residues. Germline-derived CDR1 and CDR2 are MGHRA and YSYEKL. V dropped 8 bases and J dropped 4; count of bases not matched to a gene: 18. This CDR3 is CASRKQTGREGRYEQYF. The CDR3, as DNA: TGCGCCAGCCGAAAACAAACCGGGCGGGAGGGCCGGTACGAGCAGTACTTC.

The rearrangement joins TRBV19 to TRBJ2-3, with D possibly TRBD1 on 5 matching bases. This CDR3 contains 15 residues. Germline CDR1 LNHDA, CDR2 SQIVND (reference sequence). V gave up 4 bases and J gave up 6 bases, with 17 bases separating them. The CDR3 protein is CASSNPRALKDTQYF. CDR3 DNA: TGTGCCAGTAGTAACCCCAGGGCCCTCAAGGATACGCAGTATTTT.

This clone was picked up one time. V and J are TRBV19 and TRBJ2-3, with 8 bases matching TRBD1. J lost 4 bases, V lost 2 bases, and 5 bases had no gene match. The CDR3 consists of 15 residues. CDR1 is LNHDA and CDR2 is SQIVND in the germline V gene (reference sequence). The CDR3 bases are TGTGCCAGTAGTATAAGGACAGGGAGTGCAGATACGCAGTATTTT. Translating gives CASSIRTGSADTQYF.

The chain is built from TRBV7-2 and TRBJ2-5; no reliable D call. Germline V gene lookup returns CDR1 SGHTA and CDR2 FQGNSA. With 3 bases removed from V and 3 bases from J, the gap between germline ends came to 8 bases. The CDR3 has 13 amino acids. The DNA of the CDR3 is TGTGCCAGCAGCTTGATGAGTGAAGAGACCCAGTACTTC. Translation gives CASSLMSEETQYF. Full variable domain (rest looked up from reference TRBV7-2 and TRBJ2-5): GAGVSQSPSNKVTEKGKDVELRCDPISGHTALYWYRQSLGQGLEFLIYFQGNSAPDKSGLPSDRFSAERTGGSVSTLTIQRTQQEDSAVYLCASSLMSEETQYFGPGTRLLVL.

The chain links TRBV19 to TRBJ2-1; unclear D gene. The germline V and J ends were trimmed by 0 bases and 0 bases, with 6 bases remaining between them. The CDR3 contains 15 residues. Germline CDR1 LNHDA, CDR2 SQIVND (reference sequence). The CDR3: CASSIDGSSYNEQFF. CDR3 DNA sequence: TGTGCCAGTAGTATAGATGGCAGCTCCTACAATGAGCAGTTCTTC.

The chain carries TRBV29-1 and TRBJ2-7; 8 bases are shared with TRBD1. The CDR3 is made up of 14 amino acids. In germline, CDR1 is SQVTM, CDR2 ANQGSEA. The V and J ends lost 6 bases and 1 base, in that order; junction bases with no gene match: 8. CDR3 bases: TGCAGCGTACTACCGGGACAGGCGTCCTACGAGCAGTACTTC. It is translated as CSVLPGQASYEQYF.

The J gene is TRBJ2-7, the V gene TRBV5-6; 9 nucleotides line up with TRBD2. CDR1 is SGHDT, CDR2 YYEEEE, per germline. After removal of 2 bases from V and 4 bases from J, the junction contained 7 bases not matched to a gene. The CDR3 totals 15 residues. CDR3: CASSFRLAGAYEQYF. CDR3 in DNA: TGTGCCAGCAGCTTTCGATTAGCGGGAGCTTACGAGCAGTACTTC.